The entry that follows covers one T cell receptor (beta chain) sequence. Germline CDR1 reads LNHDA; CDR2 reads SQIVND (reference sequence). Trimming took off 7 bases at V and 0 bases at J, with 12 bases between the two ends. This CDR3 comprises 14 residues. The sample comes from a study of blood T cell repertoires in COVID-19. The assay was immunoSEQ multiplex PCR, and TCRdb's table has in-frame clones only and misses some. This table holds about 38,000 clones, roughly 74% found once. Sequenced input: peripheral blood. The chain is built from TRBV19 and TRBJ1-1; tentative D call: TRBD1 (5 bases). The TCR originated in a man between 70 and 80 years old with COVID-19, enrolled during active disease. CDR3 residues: CASNLGLMNTEAFF. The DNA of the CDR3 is TGTGCCAGTAATCTGGGACTGATGAACACTGAAGCTTTCTTT. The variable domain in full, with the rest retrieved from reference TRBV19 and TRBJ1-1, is DGGITQSPKYLFRKEGQNVTLSCEQNLNHDAMYWYRQDPGQGLRLIYYSQIVNDFQKGDIAEGYSVSREKKESFPLTVTSAQKNPTAFYLCASNLGLMNTEAFFGQGTRLTVV.